The T cell receptor beta chain described here comes from a study of CD8 T cells in Susac syndrome. RNA, at roughly 0.5 to 1 ug, was reverse transcribed with random hexamers. Coverage of TCR beta CDR3 amplification by immunoSEQ multiplex PCR extended to 54 Vbeta and 13 Jbeta. TCRdb analysed the immunoSEQ multiplex PCR reads with MiXCR anew, one entry per CDR3 protein. In the table there are about 140,000 distinct CDR3 sequences, 90% to 95% of which are singletons. The CDR3 contains 15 residues. V lost 4 bases and J 2 bases, leaving 14 bases between the germline ends. The germline V gene has CDR1 SGHRS and CDR2 YFSETQ. TCR beta sequences were obtained from blood CD8+ and CD4+ T cells. The CD8+ and CD4+ T cells were isolated magnetically using a negative isolation approach, whereas the TEMRA cells were enriched by FACS.

The rearrangement uses TRBV5-1 and TRBJ2-3; the D gene is possibly TRBD2 (6 bases). Sequenced material: CD4+ T cells from PBMCs. The source of this sequence is a human donor with multiple sclerosis. Here the CDR3 DNA reads TGCGCCAGCAGCGCCCTCGGGGGTTACACAGATACGCAGTATTTT. The encoded protein is CASSALGGYTDTQYF.